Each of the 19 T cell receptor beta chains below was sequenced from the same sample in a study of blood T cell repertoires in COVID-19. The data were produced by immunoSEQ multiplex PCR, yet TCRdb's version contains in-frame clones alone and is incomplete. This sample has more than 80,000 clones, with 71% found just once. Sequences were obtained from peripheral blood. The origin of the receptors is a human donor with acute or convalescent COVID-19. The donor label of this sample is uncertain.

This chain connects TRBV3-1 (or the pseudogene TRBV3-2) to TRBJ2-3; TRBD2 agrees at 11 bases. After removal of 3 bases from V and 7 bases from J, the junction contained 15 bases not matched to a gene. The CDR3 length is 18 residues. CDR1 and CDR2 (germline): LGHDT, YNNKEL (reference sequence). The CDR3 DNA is TGTGCCAGCAGCCAGGCTACCGGACCTAGCGGGGGGAAGCATACGCAGTATTTT. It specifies CASSQATGPSGGKHTQYF.

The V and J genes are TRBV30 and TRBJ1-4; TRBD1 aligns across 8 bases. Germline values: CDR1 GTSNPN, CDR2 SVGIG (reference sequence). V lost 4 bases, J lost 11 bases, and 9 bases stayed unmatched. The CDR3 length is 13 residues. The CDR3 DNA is TGTGCCTGGACCCCACACAGGGGGGGGAAACTGTTTTTT. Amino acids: CAWTPHRGGKLFF.

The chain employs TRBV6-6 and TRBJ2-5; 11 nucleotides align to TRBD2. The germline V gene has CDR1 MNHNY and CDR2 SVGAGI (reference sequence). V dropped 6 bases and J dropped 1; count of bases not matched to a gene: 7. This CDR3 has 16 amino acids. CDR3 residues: CASRPRGTSGQETQYF. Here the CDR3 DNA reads TGTGCCAGCAGACCCCGGGGGACTAGCGGCCAAGAGACCCAGTACTTC.

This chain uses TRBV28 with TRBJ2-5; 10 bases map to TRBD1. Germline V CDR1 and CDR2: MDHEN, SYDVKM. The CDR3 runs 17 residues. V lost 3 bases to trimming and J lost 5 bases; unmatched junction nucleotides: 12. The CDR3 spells CASSFGQGEPPLETQYF. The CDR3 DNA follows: TGTGCCAGCAGTTTTGGACAGGGGGAGCCTCCATTGGAGACCCAGTACTTC. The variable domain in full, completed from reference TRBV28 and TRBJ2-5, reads DVKVTQSSRYLVKRTGEKVFLECVQDMDHENMFWYRQDPGLGLRLIYFSYDVKMKEKGDIPEGYSVSREKKERFSLILESASTNQTSMYLCASSFGQGEPPLETQYFGPGTRLLVL.

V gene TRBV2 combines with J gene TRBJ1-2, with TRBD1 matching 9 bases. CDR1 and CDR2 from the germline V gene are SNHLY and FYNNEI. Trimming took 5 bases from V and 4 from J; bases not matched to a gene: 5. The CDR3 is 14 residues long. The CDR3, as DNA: TGTGCCAGCAGTTACCGGACAGGGGTCTATGGCTACACCTTC. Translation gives CASSYRTGVYGYTF.

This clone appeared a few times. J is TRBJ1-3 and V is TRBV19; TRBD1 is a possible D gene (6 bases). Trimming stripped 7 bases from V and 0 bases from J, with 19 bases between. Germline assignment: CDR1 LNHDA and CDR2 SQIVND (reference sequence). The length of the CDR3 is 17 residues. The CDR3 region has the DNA TGTGCCAGTACCCTTAGCGACAGGACGTACTCTGGAAACACCATATATTTT. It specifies CASTLSDRTYSGNTIYF.

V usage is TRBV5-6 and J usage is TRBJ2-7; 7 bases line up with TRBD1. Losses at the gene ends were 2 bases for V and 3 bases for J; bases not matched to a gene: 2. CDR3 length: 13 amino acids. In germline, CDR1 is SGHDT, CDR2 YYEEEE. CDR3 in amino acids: CASSFGDSYEQYV. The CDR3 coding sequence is TGTGCCAGCAGCTTCGGGGACAGCTACGAGCAGTACGTC.

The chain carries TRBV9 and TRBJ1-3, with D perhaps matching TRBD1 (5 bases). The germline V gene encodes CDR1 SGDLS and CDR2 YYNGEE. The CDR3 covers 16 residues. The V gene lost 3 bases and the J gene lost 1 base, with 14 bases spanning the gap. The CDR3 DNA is TGTGCCAGCAGCGGCCTCCGGGGGGAGTCTGGAAACACCATATATTTT. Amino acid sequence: CASSGLRGESGNTIYF.

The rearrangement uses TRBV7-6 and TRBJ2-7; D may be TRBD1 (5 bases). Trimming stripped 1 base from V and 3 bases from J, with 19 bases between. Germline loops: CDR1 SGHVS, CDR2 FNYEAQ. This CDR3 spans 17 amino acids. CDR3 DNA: TGTGCCAGCAGCTTAGGGCCCCGCGGTACAGGATACTACGAGCAGTACTTC. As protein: CASSLGPRGTGYYEQYF.

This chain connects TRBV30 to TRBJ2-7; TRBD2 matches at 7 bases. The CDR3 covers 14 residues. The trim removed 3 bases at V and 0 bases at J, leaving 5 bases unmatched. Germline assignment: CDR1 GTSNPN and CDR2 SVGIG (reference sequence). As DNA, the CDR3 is TGTGCCTGGAGACGGGGGGTTAACTCCTACGAGCAGTACTTC. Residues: CAWRRGVNSYEQYF. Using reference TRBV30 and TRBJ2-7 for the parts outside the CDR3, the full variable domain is SQTIHQWPATLVQPVGSPLSLECTVEGTSNPNLYWYRQAAGRGLQLLFYSVGIGQISSEVPQNLSASRPQDRQFILSSKKLLLSDSGFYLCAWRRGVNSYEQYFGPGTRLTVT.

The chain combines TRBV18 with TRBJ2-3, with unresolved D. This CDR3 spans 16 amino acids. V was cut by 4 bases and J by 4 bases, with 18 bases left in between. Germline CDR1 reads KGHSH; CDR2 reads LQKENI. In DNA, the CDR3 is TGTGCCAGCTCACGAGCTCCAGCGCGTGGCCCAGATACGCAGTATTTT. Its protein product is CASSRAPARGPDTQYF.

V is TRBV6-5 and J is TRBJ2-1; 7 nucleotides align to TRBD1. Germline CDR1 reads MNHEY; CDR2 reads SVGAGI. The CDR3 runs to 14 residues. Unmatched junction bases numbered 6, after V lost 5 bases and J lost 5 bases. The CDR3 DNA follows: TGTGCCAGCAGTCGTCCCGGGACAGACAATGAGCAGTTCTTC. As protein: CASSRPGTDNEQFF.

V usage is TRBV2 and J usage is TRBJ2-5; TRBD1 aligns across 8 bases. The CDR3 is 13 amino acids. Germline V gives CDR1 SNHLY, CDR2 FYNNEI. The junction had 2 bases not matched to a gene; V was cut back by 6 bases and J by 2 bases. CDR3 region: CASSRTGQETQYF. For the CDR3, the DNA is TGTGCCAGCAGCAGGACAGGGCAAGAGACCCAGTACTTC.

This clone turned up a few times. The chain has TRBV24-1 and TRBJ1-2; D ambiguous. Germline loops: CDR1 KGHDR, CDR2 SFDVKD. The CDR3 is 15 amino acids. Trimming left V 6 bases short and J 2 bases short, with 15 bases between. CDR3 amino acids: CATSNPRAGNYGYTF. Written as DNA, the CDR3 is TGTGCCACCAGTAACCCCCGGGCGGGGAACTATGGCTACACCTTC.

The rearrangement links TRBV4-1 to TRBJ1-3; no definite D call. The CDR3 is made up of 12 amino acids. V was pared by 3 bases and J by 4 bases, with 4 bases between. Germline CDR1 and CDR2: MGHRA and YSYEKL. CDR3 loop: CASSQAGNTIYF. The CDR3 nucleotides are TGCGCCAGCAGCCAGGCAGGAAACACCATATATTTT.

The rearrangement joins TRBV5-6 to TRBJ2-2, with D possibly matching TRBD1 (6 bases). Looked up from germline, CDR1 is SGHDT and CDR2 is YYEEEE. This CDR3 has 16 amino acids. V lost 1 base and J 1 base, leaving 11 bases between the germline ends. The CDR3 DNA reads TGTGCCAGCAGCTTGTATTGGACAGAGAACACCGGGGAGCTGTTTTTT. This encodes CASSLYWTENTGELFF.

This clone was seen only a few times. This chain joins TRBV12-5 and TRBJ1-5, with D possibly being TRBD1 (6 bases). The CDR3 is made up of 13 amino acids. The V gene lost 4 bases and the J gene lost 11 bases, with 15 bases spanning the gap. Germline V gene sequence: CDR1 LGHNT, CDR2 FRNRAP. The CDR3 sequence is CASGSSDSRSQHF. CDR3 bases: TGTGCTAGTGGTTCCTCGGACAGCCGGTCCCAGCATTTT. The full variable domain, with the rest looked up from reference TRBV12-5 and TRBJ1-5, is DARVTQTPRHKVTEMGQEVTMRCQPILGHNTVFWYRQTMMQGLELLAYFRNRAPLDDSGMPKDRFSAEMPDATLATLKIQPSEPRDSAVYFCASGSSDSRSQHFGDGTRLSIL.

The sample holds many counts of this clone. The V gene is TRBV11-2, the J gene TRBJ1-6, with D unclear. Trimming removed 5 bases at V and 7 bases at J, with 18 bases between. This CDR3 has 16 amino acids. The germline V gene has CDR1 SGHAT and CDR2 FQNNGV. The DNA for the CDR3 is TGTGCCAGCAGCCCCATGTTGGACCCGGGAAATTCACCCCTCCACTTT. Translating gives CASSPMLDPGNSPLHF. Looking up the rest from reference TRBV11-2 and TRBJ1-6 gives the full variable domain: EAGVAQSPRYKIIEKRQSVAFWCNPISGHATLYWYQQILGQGPKLLIQFQNNGVVDDSQLPKDRFSAERLKGVDSTLKIQPAKLEDSAVYLCASSPMLDPGNSPLHFGNGTRLTVT.

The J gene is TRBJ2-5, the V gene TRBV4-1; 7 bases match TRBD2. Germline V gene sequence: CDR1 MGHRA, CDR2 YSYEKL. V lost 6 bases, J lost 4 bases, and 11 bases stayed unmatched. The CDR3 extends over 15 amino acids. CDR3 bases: TGCGCCAGCAGTCTCGGGGGGAGGGGTACAGAGACCCAGTACTTC. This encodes CASSLGGRGTETQYF.